This TCR beta chain came from a study of cytomegalovirus exposure and HLA in healthy donors. In the case of this clone: The antigen is unknown.

Findings and limits, study-wide: Excluded: some indistinguishable V segments such as TRBV6-2 and TRBV6-3. At a 0.05 false discovery rate, a later analysis found some 18,000 TCR beta sequences to be associated with HLA alleles. A later analysis showed that HLA-associated TCR beta chains had undergone more clonal expansion than equally common others.

A multiplex PCR was run with 60 Vbeta primers and 13 Jbeta primers. Generated by immunoSEQ multiplex PCR, the TCRdb table keeps only in-frame clones and is missing some. The table has about 160,000 clones, around 77% seen once. Trimming cost V 1 base and J 12 bases, with 13 bases left between them. The CDR3 length is 13 residues. CDR1 and CDR2 (germline): SGHTA, FQGNSA. Sequencing was performed on PBMCs. The chain links TRBV7-2 to TRBJ1-5; D uncertain. The sequence was collected from a woman aged 30 to 39 in good health and CMV-seronegative. CDR3: CASSLEAGALQHF. CDR3 nucleotide sequence: TGTGCCAGCAGCTTAGAGGCGGGAGCTCTCCAGCATTTT. The full variable domain, rest sourced from reference TRBV7-2 and TRBJ1-5, is GAGVSQSPSNKVTEKGKDVELRCDPISGHTALYWYRQSLGQGLEFLIYFQGNSAPDKSGLPSDRFSAERTGGSVSTLTIQRTQQEDSAVYLCASSLEAGALQHFGDGTRLSIL.